The 21 T cell receptor beta chains below all came from one sample that was sequenced in a study of T cells in Graves' hyperthyroidism and ophthalmopathy. Amplification targeted TCR beta CDR3 regions from RNA transcripts. When the TCR CDR3 underwent first-round RT-PCR, the HTBI primer set was used. Each CDR3 protein is one row after TCRdb ran MiXCR on the multiplex PCR reads. The table includes 550,000 to 700,000 distinct CDR3 sequences, approximately 44% detected once. The sequencing input was peripheral blood or thyroid tissue (not recorded which). Every receptor here comes from an adult woman with Graves' disease, either hyperthyroidism or ophthalmopathy (not recorded which).

This clonotype was detected many times. The chain joins TRBV20-1 to TRBJ1-2; 7 bases map to TRBD1. CDR1 is DFQATT and CDR2 is SNEGSKA in the germline V gene (reference sequence). V lost 6 bases and J lost 4; bases outside the gene matches: 17. CDR3 length: 16 residues. CDR3 sequence: CSANPLLTGIIYGYTF. The CDR3 DNA is TGCAGTGCCAACCCTCTCCTGACAGGGATAATCTATGGCTACACCTTC.

The chain uses TRBV2 and TRBJ2-1; no reliable D call. The CDR3 covers 12 residues. V was clipped by 8 bases and J by 5 bases, with 10 bases between them. The germline V gene encodes CDR1 SNHLY and CDR2 FYNNEI. CDR3 in amino acids: CASQAPNNEQFF. In DNA, the CDR3 is TGTGCCAGCCAGGCTCCTAACAATGAGCAGTTCTTC.

This clonotype showed up many times. The DNA for the CDR3 is TGTGCCAGCAGGGGGACTAGCGGGAGAGGGTACGAGCAGTACTTC. Residues: CASRGTSGRGYEQYF. This chain connects TRBV2 to TRBJ2-7, with 14 bases matching TRBD2. CDR1 is SNHLY and CDR2 is FYNNEI in the germline V gene. This CDR3 has 15 residues. Trimming took 6 bases from V and 4 from J; bases not matched to a gene: 5.

The V and J genes are TRBV20-1 and TRBJ2-2; tentatively, D is TRBD2 (7 bases). Germline V gene data show CDR1 as DFQATT and CDR2 as SNEGSKA (reference sequence). V lost 1 base to trimming and J lost 5 bases, with 11 bases between them. The CDR3 spans 14 residues. The CDR3 spells CSARVGGETGELFF. The CDR3 region has the DNA TGCAGTGCTAGAGTAGGGGGGGAGACCGGGGAGCTGTTTTTT.

There are many counts of this clonotype. This rearrangement joins TRBV10-3 to TRBJ1-2; D remains unclear. Germline V gives CDR1 ENHRY, CDR2 SYGVKD. The CDR3 runs to 12 residues. Deletions cut 4 bases from V and 2 bases from J, with 5 bases between. This CDR3 is CAISGENYGYTF. The DNA of the CDR3 is TGTGCCATCAGTGGGGAGAACTATGGCTACACCTTC.

This clonotype occurred a few times. V gene TRBV29-1 combines with J gene TRBJ2-5, with D possibly TRBD1 on 8 matching bases. This CDR3 comprises 14 residues. Per germline, CDR1 SQVTM and CDR2 ANQGSEA. Trimming took 1 base from V and 5 from J, leaving 14 bases between them. This chain's CDR3 is CSVEVDRGGETQYF. The CDR3 region has the DNA TGCAGCGTTGAAGTTGACAGGGGAGGGGAGACCCAGTACTTC. The whole variable domain, remainder taken from reference TRBV29-1 and TRBJ2-5, is SAVISQKPSRDICQRGTSLTIQCQVDSQVTMMFWYRQQPGQSLTLIATANQGSEATYESGFVIDKFPISRPNLTFSTLTVSNMSPEDSSIYLCSVEVDRGGETQYFGPGTRLLVL.

In its sample, this clonotype was seen once. V usage is TRBV9 and J usage is TRBJ2-5, with TRBD2 identical over 15 bases. Germline V gives CDR1 SGDLS, CDR2 YYNGEE. CDR3 length: 13 residues. V lost 3 bases, J lost 10 bases, and 1 base stayed unmatched. CDR3 amino acids: CASSGTSGGGQYF. The CDR3 DNA follows: TGTGCCAGCAGCGGGACTAGCGGGGGGGGCCAGTACTTC. Supplemented by reference TRBV9 and TRBJ2-5, the full variable domain reads DSGVTQTPKHLITATGQRVTLRCSPRSGDLSVYWYQQSLDQGLQFLIQYYNGEERAKGNILERFSAQQFPDLHSELNLSSLELGDSALYFCASSGTSGGGQYFGPGTRLLVL.

Concerning this clonotype itself: Because it lacks the conserved phenylalanine or tryptophan at the end, this CDR3 is likely a read error. V is TRBV15 and J is TRBJ1-1; no clear D. Trimming shortened V by 5 bases and J by 4 bases, and 11 bases separated the two germline ends. CDR3 length: 13 residues. Germline V gene sequence: CDR1 LNHNV, CDR2 YYDKDF (reference sequence). The CDR3 protein is CATSGGRFTEAFL. In DNA form, the CDR3 reads TGTGCCACCAGCGGAGGGAGGTTCACTGAAGCTTTCCTT.

This clonotype was detected many times. The V call is TRBV7-8, the J call TRBJ1-5; D unclear. Deletions cut 6 bases from V and 6 bases from J, with 12 bases between. CDR1 and CDR2 from the germline V gene are SGHVS and FQNEAQ. This CDR3 is built from 13 residues. CDR3 amino acids: CASSSRTAQPQHF. In DNA, the CDR3 is TGTGCCAGCAGTTCCCGGACGGCTCAGCCCCAGCATTTT.

About this clonotype itself: One base away lies a much larger clone, so this may be a sequencing read error. The chain joins TRBV10-3 to TRBJ2-7, with 9 nucleotides matching TRBD2. Germline CDR1 is ENHRY and CDR2 is SYGVKD. Trimming at V came to 5 bases and at J to 7 bases, leaving 12 bases not matched to a gene. CDR3 length equals 15 residues. CDR3 sequence reads: CAISLTSGVRREQYF. DNA for the CDR3: TGTGCCATCAGTTTGACTAGCGGAGTACGTCGAGAGCAGTACTTC.

The table lists this clonotype with many counts. J is TRBJ2-5 and V is TRBV20-1, with D perhaps matching TRBD1 or TRBD2 (5 bases each). This CDR3 is built from 14 residues. V lost 3 bases and J lost 2, with 13 bases in between. Germline CDR1 is DFQATT and CDR2 is SNEGSKA (reference sequence). The CDR3 is CSARQGRTQETQYF. CDR3 nucleotide sequence: TGCAGTGCTAGGCAGGGACGGACACAAGAGACCCAGTACTTC.

There are many counts of this clonotype. This chain links TRBV20-1 with TRBJ1-1; D gene ambiguous. Trimming cost V 0 bases and J 6 bases, with 11 bases left between them. The CDR3 is 13 residues long. Germline values: CDR1 DFQATT, CDR2 SNEGSKA (reference sequence). As DNA, the CDR3 is TGCAGTGCTAGAGATAACTCGAGGTCTGAAGCTTTCTTT. Encoded protein: CSARDNSRSEAFF.

This clonotype has ten or more counts. The chain is built from TRBV11-2 and TRBJ2-7; 8 bases line up with TRBD1. Germline lookup yields CDR1 SGHAT and CDR2 FQNNGV. The CDR3 runs 16 residues. Germline trimming cut 2 bases from V and 0 bases from J; bases unmatched to any gene: 6. The DNA of the CDR3 is TGTGCCAGCAGCTTACATTCGACAGGGGACTCCTACGAGCAGTACTTC. Protein product: CASSLHSTGDSYEQYF.

The chain recombines TRBV10-3 with TRBJ1-1, with unresolved D. CDR1 is ENHRY and CDR2 is SYGVKD in the germline V gene. This CDR3 is built from 11 residues. The ends were cut back, 3 bases at V and 8 bases at J, with 7 bases in the middle. The CDR3 coding sequence is TGTGCCATCAGTGACAGTTCAGAAGCTTTCTTT. Translated, it gives CAISDSSEAFF.

Many counts were recorded for this clonotype. The genes are TRBV11-2 and TRBJ1-1, with D hard to call. CDR1 is SGHAT and CDR2 is FQNNGV in the germline V gene. The CDR3 is 13 amino acids. Trimming cost V 2 bases and J 4 bases, with 8 bases left between them. The CDR3, as DNA: TGTGCCAGCAGCTTAAGCAGGCGCACTGAAGCTTTCTTT. Its translation: CASSLSRRTEAFF.

The rearrangement joins TRBV20-1 to TRBJ2-6; D is undetermined. This CDR3 comprises 14 residues. From germline, CDR1 is DFQATT and CDR2 SNEGSKA (reference sequence). V lost 1 base and J lost 0, with 4 bases in between. The DNA for the CDR3 is TGCAGTGCTAGAGGTTCCTCTGGGGCCAACGTCCTGACTTTC. Its translation: CSARGSSGANVLTF.

The chain joins TRBV20-1 to TRBJ2-5; unclear D gene. Per the germline V gene, CDR1 is DFQATT and CDR2 is SNEGSKA (reference sequence). The CDR3 length is 11 residues. V was trimmed by 4 bases and J by 0 bases, leaving 3 bases between them. Written as DNA, the CDR3 is TGCAGTGCTAAGGACCAAGAGACCCAGTACTTC. It yields the protein CSAKDQETQYF.

This clonotype was seen many times. The chain uses TRBV7-9 and TRBJ1-1; D remains unclear. Per the germline V gene, CDR1 is SEHNR and CDR2 is FQNEAQ (reference sequence). V was pared by 1 base and J by 1 base, with 7 bases between. The CDR3 extends over 14 amino acids. In nucleotides, the CDR3 is TGTGCCAGCAGCTTAGGATACAGGAACACTGAAGCTTTCTTT. It encodes CASSLGYRNTEAFF.

The chain combines TRBV10-3 with TRBJ2-6; D might be TRBD1 or TRBD2, each matching 5 bases. The CDR3 extends over 16 amino acids. V lost 2 bases and J lost 1, with 9 bases in between. The germline V gene has CDR1 ENHRY and CDR2 SYGVKD. CDR3 residues: CAISEEGMSGANVLTF. The CDR3 nucleotides read TGTGCCATCAGTGAGGAGGGGATGTCTGGGGCCAACGTCCTGACTTTC.

This clonotype was counted ten times or more. This chain uses TRBV5-1 with TRBJ2-2; 8 bases fit TRBD2. The CDR3 is 16 amino acids. V was clipped by 4 bases and J by 4 bases; unmatched bases: 9. Germline V gene data show CDR1 as SGHRS and CDR2 as YFSETQ. CDR3 DNA: TGCGCCAGCAGCCCGGAGGGGCGGGAGGCCACCGGGGAGCTGTTTTTT. Translation gives CASSPEGREATGELFF.

This clonotype was seen many times. This chain uses TRBV5-1 with TRBJ1-5; D not certain. V gave up 4 bases and J gave up 5 bases, with 10 bases separating them. Germline CDR1 reads SGHRS; CDR2 reads YFSETQ. The CDR3 spans 13 residues. The chain's CDR3 is CASSTDLDQPQHF. The CDR3 bases are TGCGCCAGCAGCACTGACTTGGATCAGCCCCAGCATTTT.